Presented here are 13 T cell receptor beta chains from one specimen sequenced in a study of molecular identifiers for immune sequencing clone quantification. TCRdb re-called the PCR reads with MiXCR, one entry per CDR3 protein. The sample holds a few hundred thousand distinct CDR3 sequences, about a fifth seen once. The sequencing input was naive CD8+ T cells from blood, with Jurkat cell RNA spiked in. As for subset: FACS-sorted CD8+CD4-CCR7+CD45RA+ naive T cells. The source of these receptors is a human donor in good health. Some libraries in this study had Jurkat cell RNA spiked in.

This clonotype came up many times. The gene calls are TRBV15 and TRBJ2-2, with 9 positions matching TRBD2. Germline CDR1 is LNHNV and CDR2 is YYDKDF (reference sequence). V dropped 0 bases and J dropped 3; count of bases not matched to a gene: 5. The CDR3 covers 17 residues. CDR3 DNA: TGTGCCACCAGCAGAGACCTAGCGGGATTTTACACCGGGGAGCTGTTTTTT. Its protein product is CATSRDLAGFYTGELFF.

For the CDR3, the DNA is TGTGCCAGCAGTTTAGAGGGGGATAACTATGGCTACACCTTC. Residues: CASSLEGDNYGYTF. This chain uses TRBV12-3 or TRBV12-4 with TRBJ1-2; possible D gene TRBD1, 6 bases. Trimming shortened V by 1 base and J by 1 base, and 7 bases separated the two germline ends. CDR3 length equals 14 residues.

In regard to this clonotype: This CDR3 fails to terminate in the conserved phenylalanine or tryptophan, so it likely reflects a read error. The V call is TRBV7-8, the J call TRBJ2-7; D gene uncertain. Germline CDR1 SGHVS, CDR2 FQNEAQ. The CDR3 loop spans 12 amino acids. Trimming left V 1 base short and J 3 bases short, with 4 bases between. The CDR3 sequence is CASSLGSYEQYL. In nucleotides, the CDR3 is TGTGCCAGCAGCTTAGGGAGCTACGAGCAGTACCTC.

The chain has TRBV27 and TRBJ2-7; 7 bases agree with TRBD1. The CDR3 has 15 residues. From germline, CDR1 is MNHEY and CDR2 SMNVEV (reference sequence). The junction had 12 bases not matched to a gene; V was cut back by 5 bases and J by 5 bases. This CDR3 is CASSARTDQGDEQYF. The CDR3, as DNA: TGTGCCAGCAGTGCACGGACAGACCAGGGGGACGAGCAGTACTTC.

Ten or more counts support this clonotype. V is TRBV6-2 or TRBV6-3 and J is TRBJ2-2, with TRBD2 matching over 14 bases. Unmatched junction bases numbered 8, after V lost 8 bases and J lost 9 bases. This CDR3 region has 15 residues. The germline V gene encodes CDR1 MNHEY and CDR2 SVGEGT. The CDR3 spells CASGLGTSGGRELFF. The CDR3 DNA reads TGTGCCAGCGGACTTGGGACTAGCGGGGGCCGGGAGCTGTTTTTT.

The chain is built from TRBV4-1 and TRBJ2-7; 9 positions match TRBD1. V shed 3 bases and J 6 bases; nucleotides not matched to a gene: 9. The germline V gene has CDR1 MGHRA and CDR2 YSYEKL. This CDR3 comprises 15 residues. CDR3 sequence: CASSHQRDRAIEQYF. CDR3 sequence (DNA): TGCGCCAGCAGCCACCAAAGGGACAGGGCCATCGAGCAGTACTTC.

This clonotype was observed a few times. The chain couples TRBV9 to TRBJ2-3; D not resolved. The V gene's germline CDR1 is SGDLS and CDR2 YYNGEE. The V end was cut by 3 bases, the J end by 0 bases, with 11 bases between. This CDR3 is built from 15 residues. CDR3 coding DNA: TGTGCCAGCAGCGAGGACGGATTTAGCACAGATACGCAGTATTTT. Its translation is CASSEDGFSTDTQYF.

This clonotype appeared a few times. This rearrangement joins TRBV12-5 to TRBJ2-5; D gene unclear. Trimming cost V 2 bases and J 2 bases, with 12 bases left between them. Germline-derived CDR1 and CDR2 are LGHNT and FRNRAP. The CDR3 has 15 amino acids. This chain's CDR3 is CASGLNSFSQETQYF. In nucleotides, the CDR3 is TGTGCTAGTGGTTTGAACTCCTTTTCACAAGAGACCCAGTACTTC.

This clonotype was observed a few times. The chain joins TRBV6-2 or TRBV6-3 to TRBJ1-1, with a possible D match to TRBD1 (5 bases). CDR3 size: 17 residues. CDR1 MNHEY and CDR2 SVGEGT come from the germline V gene. Trimming cost V 0 bases and J 3 bases, with 17 bases left between them. The CDR3 DNA reads TGTGCCAGCAGTTACTCGCCTCTCAGGGACGGTTACACTGAAGCTTTCTTT. Its protein is CASSYSPLRDGYTEAFF.

The chain joins TRBV19 to TRBJ1-1; TRBD1 is a possible D gene (5 bases). V was pared by 7 bases and J by 3 bases, with 21 bases between. This CDR3 region has 16 residues. In germline, CDR1 is LNHDA, CDR2 SQIVND (reference sequence). CDR3 amino acids: CASTLAPRGSYTEAFF. The CDR3 DNA follows: TGTGCCAGTACCCTCGCCCCGAGGGGATCGTACACTGAAGCTTTCTTT.

The J gene is TRBJ2-5, the V gene TRBV10-2; the D gene is possibly TRBD2 (7 bases). The CDR3 contains 16 residues. Germline loops: CDR1 WSHSY, CDR2 SAAADI. Trimming shortened V by 7 bases and J by 1 base, and 19 bases separated the two germline ends. CDR3 amino acids: CASKPGGGGSQETQYF. The CDR3 DNA follows: TGCGCCAGCAAACCAGGAGGGGGGGGATCCCAAGAGACCCAGTACTTC.

V gene TRBV5-8 combines with J gene TRBJ1-1; no clear D gene. CDR3 length equals 13 residues. Trimming removed 4 bases from V and 3 bases from J, with 10 bases in between. CDR1 and CDR2 (germline): SGHTS, YDEGEE. The CDR3 bases are TGTGCCAGCAGCCCAAAGGGATACACTGAAGCTTTCTTT. Residues: CASSPKGYTEAFF.

In this sample, this clonotype turned up once. This may be a read error, as it is one base from a much larger clone. This chain links TRBV5-6 with TRBJ2-3; TRBD2 matches at 11 bases. This CDR3 region has 16 residues. Germline V gene data show CDR1 as SGHDT and CDR2 as YYEEEE. The CDR3 spells CASGTSGSKSTDAQYF. In DNA form, the CDR3 reads TGTGCCAGCGGCACTAGCGGGAGTAAGAGCACAGATGCGCAGTATTTT. Full variable domain (missing parts from reference TRBV5-6 and TRBJ2-3): DAGVTQSPTHLIKTRGQQVTLRCSPKSGHDTVSWYQQALGQGPQFIFQYYEEEERQRGNFPDRFSGHQFPNYSSELNVNALLLGDSALYLCASGTSGSKSTDAQYFGPGTRLTVL.